This T cell receptor (beta chain) was obtained from a study of cytotoxic CD8 clonotypes in ibrutinib-treated CLL (dated by TCRdb to the early 2020s). A note on the overall study: The cohort included approximately 15 treatment-naive and about a dozen relapsed/refractory patients; about 18 were IGHV unmutated. Responses were partial in some 24 patients and complete in 2; after median around 65 months follow-up, around 14 stayed in remission and approximately 12 progressed. Samples at response were collected after a median of about 12 months of treatment, with a range of about 6 to 40 months. On average, each sample yielded around 250,000 productive templates and around 100,000 productive rearrangements. Longitudinal samples were obtainable from about 30% of the roughly 90 participants in the trial. Cryopreserved peripheral blood mononuclear cells were collected at three points: before therapy, at response, and at either sustained remission or disease progression. Every remission and progressive disease sample was obtained while ibrutinib was still being received by the patients.

With respect to this clone: The antigen it recognizes is unknown. It has no much larger one-base neighbor in the sample; base qualities were not kept.

There are 14 amino acids in the CDR3, from cysteine to phenylalanine inclusive. Here the CDR3 DNA is all that survives: 42 bases in frame from base 1. CDR1 SGHDT and CDR2 YYEEEE were looked up in the germline V gene. Trimming at the junction amounts to 1 base on V and 0 bases on J, and the germline ends lie 8 bases apart. A MiSeq instrument was used for deep resolution sequencing, which targeted depths ranging from 1 in 1 million up to 1 in 200,000 T cells, with coverage averaging 10x for each clonotype. The immunoSEQ hsTCRB Kit was used to generate the TCR beta libraries. On the authors' methods: ImmunoSEQ Data Assistant and ImmunoSEQ Analyzer were used for data analysis, and V, D and J genes were assigned according to IMGT definitions. Clonality, with values ranging from 0 to 1, was calculated as one minus the normalized Shannon entropy of productive rearrangement frequencies. Only overrepresented clonotypes making up at least 0.05% of each patient's repertoire were included in the public clonotype analysis. Repertoires from some 14 age-matched healthy donors in immuneACCESS were used as clonality controls. TCRdb limited this immuneACCESS table to in-frame rearrangements with V and J called. A share of clones is missing; checked studies link under half to unresolved V genes, and the rest is unexplained. The V and J calls and clone size were taken over from that table, and D and trimming were inferred from the DNA. The sample table shows some 140,000 clones, and around 84% are seen once. The ten most abundant clones make up roughly 3.1% of the sample.

Overall study results and their limits: Sampling times were not matched between patients in sustained remission and patients whose disease was progressing, and lymph node repertoires were not examined. Public clonotypes were found to be uncommon and were observed to contract or remain stable during treatment; the increase in clonality was shown to reflect expansion of private clonotypes at ibrutinib response. Clonality rose at ibrutinib response, remained stable during sustained remission, and dropped back toward baseline at progression. Baseline clonality was found to be higher than that of age-matched healthy donors and was strongly correlated with circulating CD8+ T-cell counts.

What the time point label conveys for this sample: 20 to 25 months on ibrutinib. For TCR beta library preparation, about 1.8 micrograms of genomic DNA were isolated from cryopreserved PBMCs. Longitudinal blood samples from CLL patients on ibrutinib monotherapy were analyzed using high-throughput TCR beta sequencing. The patients were enrolled in a single-center, open-label phase 2 trial of ibrutinib monotherapy. This specimen consisted of PBMCs, obtained after 24 months of ibrutinib treatment. The clonotype originates from a human donor with chronic lymphocytic leukemia. The V and J genes are TRBV5-6 and TRBJ2-7; TRBD1 is a weak D gene call, 6 bases matching. The nucleotide sequence is TGTGCCAGCAGCTTGACAGGGTACTCCTACGAGCAGTACTTC. This gives the protein CASSLTGYSYEQYF.